One and the same sample provided the 26 T cell receptor beta chains below, sequenced in a study of T cells after yellow fever vaccination (dated by TCRdb to about 2019). The treatment or condition label for this specimen denotes: live attenuated yellow fever vaccine strain. The library came from 5' RACE. These reads were obtained on an Illumina HiSeq 2500. In-frame beta chains were kept once TCRdb had trimmed the public reads at Q25 with fastp and called clones with MiXCR. Every entry covers one CDR3 protein and lists the most common genes and DNA from its rows. The sample profile shows about 130,000 distinct CDR3 sequences; 7.4% of them were found once. Around 2.6% of the sample lies in the top ten. The material was CD4+ T cells sorted from PBMCs, obtained around 10 days after the first yellow fever vaccination. All receptors come from a man aged 18 to 30 who received the YFV17D yellow fever vaccine.

On this clonotype itself: This may be a read error, as it is one base from a much larger clone. The chain combines TRBV7-7 with TRBJ2-5, with TRBD2 identical over 12 bases. Per the germline V gene, CDR1 is SSHAT and CDR2 is FNYEAQ (reference sequence). The CDR3 is 15 amino acids. Here the CDR3 reads CASSFGLAGQETQYF. The DNA of the CDR3 is TGTGCTAGCAGCTTTGGACTAGCGGGGCAAGAGACCCAGTACTTC.

This clonotype was counted many times. The chain is built from TRBV14 and TRBJ2-1, with a possible D match to TRBD1 (6 bases). The germline V gene encodes CDR1 SGHDN and CDR2 FVKESK. Trimming removed 0 bases from V and 9 bases from J, with 15 bases in between. The CDR3 loop spans 15 amino acids. The CDR3 loop is CASSQDLPRGGEQFF. CDR3 DNA sequence: TGTGCCAGCAGCCAAGATCTGCCCAGAGGGGGTGAGCAGTTCTTC. The variable domain in full, completed from reference TRBV14 and TRBJ2-1, reads EAGVTQFPSHSVIEKGQTVTLRCDPISGHDNLYWYRRVMGKEIKFLLHFVKESKQDESGMPNNRFLAERTGGTYSTLKVQPAELEDSGVYFCASSQDLPRGGEQFFGPGTRLTVL.

This clonotype has a count of ten or more. V usage is TRBV27 and J usage is TRBJ1-2; D is perhaps TRBD1 (5 bases). The CDR3 runs to 14 residues. V lost 5 bases and J lost 8, with 18 bases in between. Germline CDR1 reads MNHEY; CDR2 reads SMNVEV (reference sequence). The CDR3 coding sequence is TGTGCCAGCAGTGTTGGAGGACCCTGGGACGGCTACACCTTC. It translates to CASSVGGPWDGYTF.

This clonotype was counted at least ten times. This rearrangement joins TRBV9 to TRBJ2-5; the D gene could be TRBD1 or TRBD2 (6 bases each). The germline gives CDR1 SGDLS, CDR2 YYNGEE. V was pared by 0 bases and J by 2 bases, with 11 bases between. The CDR3 sequence is 15 residues long. CDR3 amino acids: CASSVVGGWQETQYF. For the CDR3, the DNA is TGTGCCAGCAGCGTAGTAGGGGGGTGGCAAGAGACCCAGTACTTC.

This clonotype occurred a few times. V and J are TRBV7-8 and TRBJ2-7; 15 bases match TRBD2. Germline CDR1 reads SGHVS; CDR2 reads FQNEAQ. This CDR3 is 16 amino acids long. With 5 bases clipped from V and 7 bases from J, the junction kept 9 bases outside the gene matches. CDR3 coding DNA: TGTGCCAGCAGCGACGGAGGGACTAGCGGGGGGAGGGAGCAGTACTTC. Amino acid sequence: CASSDGGTSGGREQYF. The complete variable domain, with remaining parts taken from reference TRBV7-8 and TRBJ2-7, reads GAGVSQSPRYKVAKRGQDVALRCDPISGHVSLFWYQQALGQGPEFLTYFQNEAQLDKSGLPSDRFFAERPEGSVSTLKIQRTQQEDSAVYLCASSDGGTSGGREQYFGPGTRLTVT.

The chain couples TRBV5-4 to TRBJ2-5, with D perhaps TRBD1 (5 bases). CDR1 is SGHNT and CDR2 is YYREEE in the germline V gene (reference sequence). V dropped 3 bases and J dropped 2 bases, with 20 bases sitting between them. The CDR3 sequence is 17 residues long. The CDR3 sequence: CASSSDLGRGRQETQYF. As DNA, the CDR3 is TGTGCCAGCAGCTCGGATCTGGGGCGAGGAAGACAAGAGACCCAGTACTTC.

This clonotype showed up just a few times. V gene TRBV10-1 combines with J gene TRBJ1-1; D gene uncertain. Germline V gives CDR1 WNHNN, CDR2 SYGVQD (reference sequence). V dropped 7 bases and J dropped 3 bases, with 6 bases sitting between them. The CDR3 is 11 amino acids. CDR3 bases: TGCGCCAGCATACGGGACACTGAAGCTTTCTTT. This codes for CASIRDTEAFF.

This clonotype was detected ten times or more. V gene TRBV12-3 or TRBV12-4 combines with J gene TRBJ2-5, with a tentative D call TRBD1 (6 bases). V was pared by 6 bases and J by 5 bases, with 10 bases between. The CDR3 is 12 amino acids. Here the CDR3 DNA reads TGTGCCAGCAGCGTTCAGGGGGAGACCCAGTACTTC. This sequence encodes CASSVQGETQYF.

At least ten counts were recorded for this clonotype. The rearrangement joins TRBV6-4 to TRBJ2-6, with D hard to call. Germline loops: CDR1 MRHNA, CDR2 SNTAGT. Trimming removed 3 bases at V and 2 bases at J, with 8 bases between. The CDR3 length is 15 residues. CDR3: CASSEASAGANVLTF. CDR3 DNA: TGTGCCAGCAGTGAAGCCAGTGCTGGGGCCAACGTCCTGACTTTC.

There are many counts of this clonotype. This chain connects TRBV6-1 to TRBJ1-3; TRBD1 might be the D (5 bases). Trimming took off 6 bases at V and 2 bases at J, with 14 bases between the two ends. The CDR3 totals 15 residues. Germline CDR1 and CDR2: MNHNS and SASEGT. The CDR3 nucleotides are TGTGCCAGCAGACGCCCGGGGGGACCTGGAAACACCATATATTTT. Translating it yields CASRRPGGPGNTIYF.

This clonotype was picked up many times. J is TRBJ2-2 and V is TRBV7-6, with D perhaps matching TRBD1 (6 bases). Trimming stripped 2 bases from V and 2 bases from J, with 12 bases between. CDR1 SGHVS and CDR2 FNYEAQ come from the germline V gene. The length of the CDR3 is 16 residues. The CDR3 DNA is TGTGCCAGCAGCTTAATTCGGGACACAAACACCGGGGAGCTGTTTTTT. It codes for CASSLIRDTNTGELFF.

This clonotype was counted many times. The chain recombines TRBV12-3 or TRBV12-4 with TRBJ2-7; D may be TRBD1 (6 bases). This CDR3 contains 14 residues. Between the trimmed V and J ends, which lost 3 bases and 3 bases, there was a span of 12 bases. CDR3 loop: CASSFRGFDYEQYF. DNA of the CDR3: TGTGCCAGCAGTTTTAGGGGGTTTGACTACGAGCAGTACTTC.

The chain employs TRBV7-9 and TRBJ1-2; D possibly corresponds to TRBD1 (5 bases). The CDR3 contains 13 residues. Germline V gene data show CDR1 as SEHNR and CDR2 as FQNEAQ (reference sequence). Trimming left V 3 bases short and J 3 bases short, with 8 bases between. CDR3 region: CASSLDNHYGYTF. CDR3 nucleotides: TGTGCCAGCAGCTTGGACAACCACTATGGCTACACCTTC.

The chain couples TRBV6-2 or TRBV6-3 to TRBJ2-1; 10 bases map to TRBD2. In germline, CDR1 is MNHEY, CDR2 SVGEGT. The CDR3 runs to 15 residues. Trimming cost V 6 bases and J 7 bases; bases outside gene matches: 9. CDR3 sequence (DNA): TGTGCCAGCAGGCTTAGCGGGGGGCCGGGGAATGAGCAGTTCTTC. Residues: CASRLSGGPGNEQFF.

This clonotype showed up many times. V is TRBV20-1 and J is TRBJ2-5, with TRBD2 matching 11 bases. The ends lost 2 bases at V and 4 bases at J; junction bases unmatched: 0. The CDR3 has 13 residues. Germline lookup yields CDR1 DFQATT and CDR2 SNEGSKA (reference sequence). CDR3 coding DNA: TGCAGTGCTAGACTAGCGGGGGGAGAGACCCAGTACTTC. Protein: CSARLAGGETQYF.

This clonotype was observed many times. The chain employs TRBV20-1 and TRBJ1-3; D not resolved. The CDR3 contains 13 residues. Trimming pared 5 bases from V and 2 bases from J, leaving 10 bases between. In germline, CDR1 is DFQATT, CDR2 SNEGSKA (reference sequence). Here the CDR3 DNA reads TGCAGTGCTTTACTTTCAACTGGAAACACCATATATTTT. As protein: CSALLSTGNTIYF.

This clonotype was detected ten times or more. The rearrangement joins TRBV20-1 to TRBJ2-7, with 7 bases identical to TRBD2. From germline, CDR1 is DFQATT and CDR2 SNEGSKA (reference sequence). This CDR3 is built from 14 residues. The V and J ends lost 0 bases and 6 bases, in that order; junction bases with no gene match: 8. In DNA, the CDR3 is TGCAGTGCTAGAGATTGGGAGCGGGGCTCCGAGCAGTACTTC. Its protein is CSARDWERGSEQYF.

This clonotype was detected ten times or more. V usage is TRBV12-3 or TRBV12-4 and J usage is TRBJ1-4; D may be TRBD1 (5 bases). This CDR3 is 13 amino acids long. The ends were cut back, 6 bases at V and 8 bases at J, with 13 bases in the middle. CDR3: CASRPQGREKLFF. DNA for the CDR3: TGTGCCAGCAGACCGCAGGGTCGGGAAAAACTGTTTTTT.

This clonotype is medium-sized in the sample. CDR3 region: CASSFIGRQETQYF. In DNA, the CDR3 is TGTGCCAGCAGTTTTATAGGCCGTCAAGAGACCCAGTACTTC. V gene TRBV12-3 or TRBV12-4 combines with J gene TRBJ2-5; D is unclear. V was shortened by 3 bases and J by 2 bases, with 10 bases between the two germline ends. The CDR3 has 14 residues.

A remark on this clonotype: The junction and the germline gene differ at one end; a read error may be behind it. The rearrangement uses TRBV4-1 and TRBJ1-6; a possible D gene is TRBD1 (6 bases). The CDR3 runs 18 residues. Germline CDR1 and CDR2: MGHRA and YSYEKL. CDR3 bases: TGCGCCAGCAGCCAAGCACCAGGGGACTCACCCAAGAATTCACCTCTCCACTTT. Translating gives CASSQAPGDSPKNSPLHF.

This clonotype showed up many times. The chain uses TRBV20-1 and TRBJ2-7; 9 bases are a match to TRBD1. V was pared by 0 bases and J by 1 base, with 7 bases of the junction left unmatched. Per the germline V gene, CDR1 is DFQATT and CDR2 is SNEGSKA (reference sequence). This CDR3 contains 16 residues. The CDR3 region is CSARDRRTGASYEQYF. For the CDR3, the DNA is TGCAGTGCTAGAGATCGTAGGACAGGGGCTTCCTACGAGCAGTACTTC.

At least ten counts were recorded for this clonotype. The chain joins TRBV27 to TRBJ1-4; D unresolved. Germline CDR1 reads MNHEY; CDR2 reads SMNVEV (reference sequence). The ends were cut back, 6 bases at V and 4 bases at J, with 18 bases in the middle. The CDR3 covers 16 residues. In DNA form, the CDR3 reads TGTGCCAGCAGCCCCCTACCAGAGATGTTTAATGAAAAACTGTTTTTT. Amino acids: CASSPLPEMFNEKLFF.

The CDR3 spells CASSYTGVPNEKLFF. The CDR3, as DNA: TGCGCCAGCAGCTACACAGGGGTCCCTAATGAAAAACTGTTTTTT. The chain uses TRBV4-1 and TRBJ1-4, with 7 bases aligning to TRBD1. The CDR3 extends over 15 amino acids. V gave up 5 bases and J gave up 3 bases; unmatched junction bases: 6. CDR1 and CDR2 (germline): MGHRA, YSYEKL.

This clonotype has ten or more counts. The rearrangement uses TRBV7-2 and TRBJ1-2, with TRBD1 matching over 7 bases. Germline CDR1 SGHTA, CDR2 FQGNSA. The CDR3 length is 13 residues. With 3 bases clipped from V and 7 bases from J, the junction kept 5 bases outside the gene matches. The CDR3 region has the DNA TGTGCCAGCAGCTTTAAGGGGGCTATTGGCTACACCTTC. It specifies CASSFKGAIGYTF.

This clonotype appeared many times. This chain joins TRBV2 and TRBJ2-1; no reliable D call. CDR1 and CDR2 from the germline V gene are SNHLY and FYNNEI. This CDR3 is 14 amino acids long. V gave up 2 bases and J gave up 4 bases, with 9 bases separating them. The CDR3 nucleotides read TGTGCCAGCAGTGAACAGAGGATTTACAATGAGCAGTTCTTC. Amino acid sequence: CASSEQRIYNEQFF.

This chain joins TRBV19 and TRBJ2-4; TRBD2 matches at 12 bases. J lost 7 bases, V lost 5 bases, and 12 bases had no gene match. The CDR3 runs to 17 residues. CDR1 and CDR2 from the germline V gene are LNHDA and SQIVND (reference sequence). DNA for the CDR3: TGTGCCAGTAGTCCCCCGGGGCTAGCGGGGGGGCGGAACATTCAGTACTTC. The encoded protein is CASSPPGLAGGRNIQYF. The full variable domain, rest sourced from reference TRBV19 and TRBJ2-4, is DGGITQSPKYLFRKEGQNVTLSCEQNLNHDAMYWYRQDPGQGLRLIYYSQIVNDFQKGDIAEGYSVSREKKESFPLTVTSAQKNPTAFYLCASSPPGLAGGRNIQYFGAGTRLSVL.